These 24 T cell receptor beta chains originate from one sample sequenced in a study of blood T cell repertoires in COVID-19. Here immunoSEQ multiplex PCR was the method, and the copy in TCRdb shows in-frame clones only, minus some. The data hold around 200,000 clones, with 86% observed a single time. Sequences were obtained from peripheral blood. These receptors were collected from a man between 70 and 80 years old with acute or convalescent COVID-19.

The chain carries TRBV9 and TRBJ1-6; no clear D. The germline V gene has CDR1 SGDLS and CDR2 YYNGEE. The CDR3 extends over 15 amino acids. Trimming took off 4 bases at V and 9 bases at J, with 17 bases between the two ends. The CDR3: CASSPGPQEGSPLHF. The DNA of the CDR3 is TGTGCCAGCAGCCCAGGTCCCCAAGAAGGTTCACCCCTCCACTTT.

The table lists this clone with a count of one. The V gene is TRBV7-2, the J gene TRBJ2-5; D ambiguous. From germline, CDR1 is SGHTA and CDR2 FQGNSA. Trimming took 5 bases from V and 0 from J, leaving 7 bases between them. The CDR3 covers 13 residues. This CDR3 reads CASSPLYQETQYF. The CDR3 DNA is TGTGCCAGCAGCCCCCTGTACCAAGAGACCCAGTACTTC.

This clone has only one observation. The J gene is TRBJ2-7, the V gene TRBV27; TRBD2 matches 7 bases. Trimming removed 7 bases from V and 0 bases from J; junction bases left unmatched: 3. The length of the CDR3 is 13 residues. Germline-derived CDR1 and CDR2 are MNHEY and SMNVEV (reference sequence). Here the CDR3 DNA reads TGTGCCAGCAAACTAGCGCACTCCTACGAGCAGTACTTC. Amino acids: CASKLAHSYEQYF.

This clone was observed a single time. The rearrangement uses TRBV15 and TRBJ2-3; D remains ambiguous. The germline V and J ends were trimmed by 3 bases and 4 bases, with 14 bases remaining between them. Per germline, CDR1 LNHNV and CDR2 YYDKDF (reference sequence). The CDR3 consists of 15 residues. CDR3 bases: TGTGCCACCAGCAGGCGGATGACCTCGGCAGATACGCAGTATTTT. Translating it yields CATSRRMTSADTQYF.

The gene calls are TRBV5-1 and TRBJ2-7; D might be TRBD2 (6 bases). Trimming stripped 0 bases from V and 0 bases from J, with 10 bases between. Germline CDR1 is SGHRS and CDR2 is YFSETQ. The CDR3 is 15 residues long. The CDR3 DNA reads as TGCGCCAGCAGCTTGGGGCAGGAGGGCTCCTACGAGCAGTACTTC. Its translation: CASSLGQEGSYEQYF.

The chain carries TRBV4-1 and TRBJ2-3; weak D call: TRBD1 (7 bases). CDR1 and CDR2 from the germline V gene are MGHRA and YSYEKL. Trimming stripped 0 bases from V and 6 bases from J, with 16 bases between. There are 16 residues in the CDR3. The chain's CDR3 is CASSQDSTGRLDTQYF. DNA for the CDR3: TGCGCCAGCAGCCAAGATTCGACAGGGAGGCTGGATACGCAGTATTTT.

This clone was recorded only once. This chain's CDR3 is CAWSPGTVYEQYF. The CDR3 DNA sequence: TGTGCCTGGAGTCCCGGGACAGTGTACGAGCAGTACTTC. This sequence joins TRBV30 and TRBJ2-7; the match to TRBD1 covers 7 bases. Germline loops: CDR1 GTSNPN, CDR2 SVGIG (reference sequence). The ends lost 2 bases at V and 4 bases at J; junction bases unmatched: 5. CDR3 length equals 13 residues.

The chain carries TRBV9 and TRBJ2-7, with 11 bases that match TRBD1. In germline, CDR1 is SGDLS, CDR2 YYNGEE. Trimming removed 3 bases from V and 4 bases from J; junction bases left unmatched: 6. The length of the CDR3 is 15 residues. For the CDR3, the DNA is TGTGCCAGCAGCGCTGGGGGGACAGGGGGTTACGAGCAGTACTTC. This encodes CASSAGGTGGYEQYF.

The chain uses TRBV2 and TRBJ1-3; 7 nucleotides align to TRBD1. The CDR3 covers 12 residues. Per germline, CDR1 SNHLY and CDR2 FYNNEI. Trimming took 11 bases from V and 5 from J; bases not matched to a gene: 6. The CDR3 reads CASHRGRNTIYF. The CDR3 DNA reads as TGTGCCTCCCACAGGGGCAGAAACACCATATATTTT.

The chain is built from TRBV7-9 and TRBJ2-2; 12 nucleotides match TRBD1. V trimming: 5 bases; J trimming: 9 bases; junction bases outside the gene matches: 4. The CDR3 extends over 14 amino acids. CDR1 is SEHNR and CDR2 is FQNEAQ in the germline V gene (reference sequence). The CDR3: CASSPGTGGRELFF. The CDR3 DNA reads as TGTGCCAGCAGCCCAGGGACAGGGGGCAGGGAGCTGTTTTTT.

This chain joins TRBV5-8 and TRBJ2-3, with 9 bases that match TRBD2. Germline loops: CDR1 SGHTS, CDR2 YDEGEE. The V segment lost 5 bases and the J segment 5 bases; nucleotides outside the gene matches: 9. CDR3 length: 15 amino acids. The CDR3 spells CASRGGLAHGDTQYF. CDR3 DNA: TGTGCCAGCAGGGGGGGACTAGCCCACGGAGATACGCAGTATTTT.

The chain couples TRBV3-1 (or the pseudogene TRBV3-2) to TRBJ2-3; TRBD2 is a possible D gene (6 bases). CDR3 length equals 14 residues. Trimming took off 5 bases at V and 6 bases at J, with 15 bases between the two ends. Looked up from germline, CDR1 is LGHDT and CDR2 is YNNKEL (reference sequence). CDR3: CASSARGYADTQYF. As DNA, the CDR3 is TGTGCCAGCAGCGCACGGGGGTACGCGGATACGCAGTATTTT.

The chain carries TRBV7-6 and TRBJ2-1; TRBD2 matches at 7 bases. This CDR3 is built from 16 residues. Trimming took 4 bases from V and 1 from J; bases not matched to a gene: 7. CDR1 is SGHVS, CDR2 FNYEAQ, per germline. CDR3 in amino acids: CASSYRGGVSYNEQFF. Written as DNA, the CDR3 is TGTGCCAGCAGCTATCGTGGGGGGGTATCCTACAATGAGCAGTTCTTC.

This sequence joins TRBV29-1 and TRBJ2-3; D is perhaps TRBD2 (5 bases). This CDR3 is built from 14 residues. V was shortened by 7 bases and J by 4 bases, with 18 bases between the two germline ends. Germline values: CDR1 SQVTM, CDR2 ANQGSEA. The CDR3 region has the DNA TGCAGCGGCCAGCGGCAATACGGGGCAGATACGCAGTATTTT. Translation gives CSGQRQYGADTQYF.

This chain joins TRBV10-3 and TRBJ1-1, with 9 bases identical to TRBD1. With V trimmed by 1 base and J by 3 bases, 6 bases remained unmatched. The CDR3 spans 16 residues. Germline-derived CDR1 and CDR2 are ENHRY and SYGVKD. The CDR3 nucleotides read TGTGCCATCAGTGAGTTCCGGGACAGGGCTGACACTGAAGCTTTCTTT. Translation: CAISEFRDRADTEAFF.

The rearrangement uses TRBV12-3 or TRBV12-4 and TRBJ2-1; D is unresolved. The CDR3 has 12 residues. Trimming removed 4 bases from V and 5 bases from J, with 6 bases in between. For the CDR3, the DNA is TGTGCCAGCAGTTCCCCTAACAATGAGCAGTTCTTC. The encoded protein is CASSSPNNEQFF.

The CDR3 DNA reads TGCGCCAGCAGTGAGGATCGAGCGGGGTACAATGAGCAGTTCTTC. Its protein product is CASSEDRAGYNEQFF. The chain couples TRBV10-2 to TRBJ2-1; TRBD2 matches at 7 bases. V was pared by 2 bases and J by 4 bases, with 5 bases of the junction left unmatched. The germline CDR1 and CDR2 sequences are WSHSY and SAAADI. The CDR3 is 15 residues long.

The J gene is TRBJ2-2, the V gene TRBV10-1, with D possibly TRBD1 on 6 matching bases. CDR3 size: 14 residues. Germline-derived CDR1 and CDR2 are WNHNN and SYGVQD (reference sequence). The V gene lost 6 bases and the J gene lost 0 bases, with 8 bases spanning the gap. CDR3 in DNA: TGCGCCAGCAGCGGACAGACGAACACCGGGGAGCTGTTTTTT. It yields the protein CASSGQTNTGELFF.

In DNA, the CDR3 is TGTGCCAGCAGCCATATGACGGGTAGCTCCTATAATTCACCCCTCCACTTT. Translated: CASSHMTGSSYNSPLHF. This chain links TRBV28 with TRBJ1-6; no clear D. V was trimmed by 6 bases and J by 0 bases, leaving 15 bases between them. The V gene's germline CDR1 is MDHEN and CDR2 SYDVKM. The CDR3 totals 17 residues.

This CDR3 is CASRPQTSGVYNEQFF. The CDR3 nucleotides read TGTGCCAGCAGGCCTCAGACTAGCGGGGTATACAATGAGCAGTTCTTC. V is TRBV28 and J is TRBJ2-1; 11 nucleotides agree with TRBD2. From germline, CDR1 is MDHEN and CDR2 SYDVKM. The length of the CDR3 is 16 residues. V shed 6 bases, J shed 4 bases, and the junction held 8 bases outside the gene matches.

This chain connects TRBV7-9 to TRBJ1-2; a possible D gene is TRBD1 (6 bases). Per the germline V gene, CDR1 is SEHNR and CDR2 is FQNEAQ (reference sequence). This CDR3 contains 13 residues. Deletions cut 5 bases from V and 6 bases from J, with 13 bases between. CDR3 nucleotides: TGTGCCAGCAGCCCTCAGGGGAACGATGGCTACACCTTC. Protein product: CASSPQGNDGYTF.

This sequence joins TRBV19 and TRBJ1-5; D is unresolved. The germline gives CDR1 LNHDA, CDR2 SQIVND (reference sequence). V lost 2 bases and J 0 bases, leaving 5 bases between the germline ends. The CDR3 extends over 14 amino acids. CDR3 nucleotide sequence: TGTGCCAGTAGTATATCAGTTAGCAATCAGCCCCAGCATTTT. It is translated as CASSISVSNQPQHF.

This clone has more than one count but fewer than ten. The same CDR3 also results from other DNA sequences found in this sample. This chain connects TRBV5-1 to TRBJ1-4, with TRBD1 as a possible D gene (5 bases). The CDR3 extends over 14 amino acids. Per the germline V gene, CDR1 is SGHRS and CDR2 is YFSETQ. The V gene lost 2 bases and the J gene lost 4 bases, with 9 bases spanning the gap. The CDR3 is CASSFGGDNEKLFF. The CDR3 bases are TGCGCCAGCAGCTTTGGAGGGGATAATGAAAAACTGTTTTTT.

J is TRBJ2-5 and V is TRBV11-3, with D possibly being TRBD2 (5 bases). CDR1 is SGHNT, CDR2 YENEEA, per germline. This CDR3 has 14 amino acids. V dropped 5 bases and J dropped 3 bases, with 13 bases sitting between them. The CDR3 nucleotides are TGTGCCAGCAGCCCCTCGGCGACTAAAGAGACCCAGTACTTC. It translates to CASSPSATKETQYF. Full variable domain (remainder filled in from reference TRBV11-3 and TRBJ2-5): EAGVVQSPRYKIIEKKQPVAFWCNPISGHNTLYWYLQNLGQGPELLIRYENEEAVDDSQLPKDRFSAERLKGVDSTLKIQPAELGDSAVYLCASSPSATKETQYFGPGTRLLVL.